Given below is one TCR beta chain in context. The CDR3 consists of 16 residues. Trimming at V came to 0 bases and at J to 0 bases, leaving 4 bases not matched to a gene. Looked up from germline, CDR1 is MGHRA and CDR2 is YSYEKL. These data belong to a study of blood T cell repertoires in COVID-19. Libraries were prepared by immunoSEQ multiplex PCR; TCRdb keeps only in-frame clonotypes and omits some of them. The repertoire holds 97,000 or so clones, with 87% as singletons. The origin of this receptor is a woman aged 45-59 years with COVID-19, enrolled during active disease. The specimen sequenced was peripheral blood. This chain links TRBV4-1 with TRBJ1-1; 7 bases map to TRBD1. The CDR3 region has the DNA TGCGCCAGCAGCCAAGAGGGGGGACAGATGAACACTGAAGCTTTCTTT. Translated, it gives CASSQEGGQMNTEAFF.